This is a list of T cell receptor beta chains from one sample in a study of shared clonotypes between healthy human individuals. Clones were sequenced by immunoSEQ multiplex PCR, and TCRdb holds only the in-frame ones, with some missing. This sample has approximately 700,000 clones, with around 73% found just once. The sample consisted of memory CD4+ T cells sorted from blood. Receptors were obtained from a woman younger than 45 in good health. Each CDR3 is given with its conserved first and last residue. Fields, in order: J gene, clone size, D gene, V gene, CDR3 DNA, CDR3 protein. A D gene is named only where the DNA matches it firmly. Expanded clones are given a class, and other clones once, few, many or no size at all.

TRBJ1-5,many,NA,TRBV19,TGTGCCAGTAGAATCGGGCGGGACGCTCAGCCCCAGCATTTT,CASRIGRDAQPQHF
TRBJ2-7,few,NA,TRBV28,TGTGCCAGCAGTTCCCGGGGTGGGAGGAACTACGAGCAGTACTTC,CASSSRGGRNYEQYF
TRBJ1-2,NA,NA,TRBV4-1,TGCGCCAGCTCAAGCGTCAGTGGCTACACCTTC,CASSSVSGYTF
TRBJ1-1,NA,TRBD1,TRBV4-1,TGCGCCAGCAGCCAGAGCACAGGGGGCGCGGGGCACACTGAAGCTTTCTTT,CASSQSTGGAGHTEAFF
TRBJ2-6,once,NA,TRBV7-9,TGTGCCAGCAGACTCGACCCACTGGGGGCCAACGTCCTGACTTTC,CASRLDPLGANVLTF
TRBJ2-7,NA,TRBD2,TRBV5-4,TGTGCCAGCAGCTTGGGGTCACTAGCGGGGGTATACGAGCAGTACTTC,CASSLGSLAGVYEQYF
TRBJ2-7,NA,NA,TRBV10-1,TGCGCCAGCAGTTTCTCGGGCGGCGAGCAGTACTTC,CASSFSGGEQYF
TRBJ1-4,NA,TRBD1,TRBV6-1,TGTGCCAGCAGTGCCCGGGACAGGGGACGAGAAAAACTGTTTTTT,CASSARDRGREKLFF
TRBJ2-5,NA,TRBD1,TRBV19,TGTGCCAGTAGTATACTCACAGGGGCCCGGGAGACCCAGTACTTC,CASSILTGARETQYF
TRBJ2-2,NA,TRBD2,TRBV7-2,TGTGCCAGCAGCTTAGCGTCGGGGGGTACCGGGGAGCTGTTTTTT,CASSLASGGTGELFF
TRBJ2-2,NA,NA,TRBV7-3,TGTGCCAGCAGCTCGGGATCCAGGTCCGGGGAGCTGTTTTTT,CASSSGSRSGELFF
TRBJ2-3,NA,TRBD2,TRBV6-1,TGTGCCAGCAGTGAAGTTAACGGGAGGAACACAGATACGCAGTATTTT,CASSEVNGRNTDTQYF
TRBJ2-7,NA,NA,TRBV15,TGTGCCACCAGCAGAGATGCCGCGCCGGGAATTTTAACCTACGAGCAGTACTTC,CATSRDAAPGILTYEQYF
TRBJ1-2,once,NA,TRBV4-2,TGTGCCAGCAGCCGGTCAGGGGAGGTGGACGGCTACACCTTC,CASSRSGEVDGYTF
TRBJ1-2,NA,TRBD1,TRBV5-5,TGTGCCAGCAAACGACAGGGGGCATGGGGCTACACCTTC,CASKRQGAWGYTF
TRBJ2-6,NA,TRBD1,TRBV5-6,TGTGCCAGCAGCTTGCTGGGACAGGGGGCTTCTGGGGCCAACGTCCTGACTTTC,CASSLLGQGASGANVLTF
TRBJ1-1,NA,NA,TRBV28,TGTGCCAGCAGTTTATGGAGGGGAGGGGCTTTCTTT,CASSLWRGGAFF
TRBJ2-1,NA,TRBD2,TRBV7-9,TGTGCCAGCAGCTTAAGAAGCGGGAGAAATGAGCAGTTCTTC,CASSLRSGRNEQFF
TRBJ2-1,NA,TRBD1,TRBV5-1,TGCGCCAGCAGCTTAACAGGGGCTTACTACAATGAGCAGTTCTTC,CASSLTGAYYNEQFF